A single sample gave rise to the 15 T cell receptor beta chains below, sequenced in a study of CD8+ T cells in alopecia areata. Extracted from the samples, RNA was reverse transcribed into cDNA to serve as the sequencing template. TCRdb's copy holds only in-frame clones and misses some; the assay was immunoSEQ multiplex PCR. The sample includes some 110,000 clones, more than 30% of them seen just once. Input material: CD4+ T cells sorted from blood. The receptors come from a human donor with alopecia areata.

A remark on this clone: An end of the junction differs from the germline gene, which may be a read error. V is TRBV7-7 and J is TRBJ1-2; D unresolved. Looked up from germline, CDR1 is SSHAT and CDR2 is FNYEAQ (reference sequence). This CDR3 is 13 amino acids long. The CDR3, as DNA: TGTGCTAGCAGCTCATTCAGCAACTATGGCTACACCTTC. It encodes CASSSFSNYGYTF.

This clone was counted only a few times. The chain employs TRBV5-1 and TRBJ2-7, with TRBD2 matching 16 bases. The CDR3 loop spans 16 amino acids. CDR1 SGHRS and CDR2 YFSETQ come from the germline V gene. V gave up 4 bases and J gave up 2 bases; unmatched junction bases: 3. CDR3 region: CASSPGLAGGPYEQYF. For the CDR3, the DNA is TGCGCCAGCAGCCCGGGACTAGCGGGAGGGCCCTACGAGCAGTACTTC.

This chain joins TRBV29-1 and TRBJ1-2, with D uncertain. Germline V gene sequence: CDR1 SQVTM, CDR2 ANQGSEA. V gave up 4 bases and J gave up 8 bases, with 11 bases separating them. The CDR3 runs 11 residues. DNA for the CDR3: TGCAGCGTTGCCCATGTGGGGGGCTACACCTTC. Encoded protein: CSVAHVGGYTF.

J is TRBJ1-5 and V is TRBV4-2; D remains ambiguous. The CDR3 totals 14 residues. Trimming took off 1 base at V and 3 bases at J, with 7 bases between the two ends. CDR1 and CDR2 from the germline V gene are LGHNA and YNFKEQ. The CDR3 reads CASSQVSVNQPQHF. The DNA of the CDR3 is TGTGCCAGCAGCCAAGTGAGCGTCAATCAGCCCCAGCATTTT.

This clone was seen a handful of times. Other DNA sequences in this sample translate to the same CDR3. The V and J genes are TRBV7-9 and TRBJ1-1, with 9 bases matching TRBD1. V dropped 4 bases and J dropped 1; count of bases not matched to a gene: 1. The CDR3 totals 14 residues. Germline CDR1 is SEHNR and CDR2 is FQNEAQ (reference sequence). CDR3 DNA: TGTGCCAGCAGCTCGGGACAGGGGAACACTGAAGCTTTCTTT. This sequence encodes CASSSGQGNTEAFF. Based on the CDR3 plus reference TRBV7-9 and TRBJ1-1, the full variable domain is DTGVSQNPRHKITKRGQNVTFRCDPISEHNRLYWYRQTLGQGPEFLTYFQNEAQLEKSRLLSDRFSAERPKGSFSTLEIQRTEQGDSAMYLCASSSGQGNTEAFFGQGTRLTVV.

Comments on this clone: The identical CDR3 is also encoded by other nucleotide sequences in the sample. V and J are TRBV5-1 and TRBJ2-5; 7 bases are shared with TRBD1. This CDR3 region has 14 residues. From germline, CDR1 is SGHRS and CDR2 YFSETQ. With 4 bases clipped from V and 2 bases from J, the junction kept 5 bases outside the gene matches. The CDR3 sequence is CASSEGQLQETQYF. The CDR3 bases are TGCGCCAGCAGCGAGGGACAGTTACAAGAGACCCAGTACTTC.

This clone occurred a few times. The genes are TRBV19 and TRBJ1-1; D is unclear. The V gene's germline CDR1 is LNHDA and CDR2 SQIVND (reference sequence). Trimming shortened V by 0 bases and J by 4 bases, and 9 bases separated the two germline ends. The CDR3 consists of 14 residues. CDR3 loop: CASSIDRSSTEAFF. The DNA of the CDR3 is TGTGCCAGTAGTATAGACAGGTCGTCCACTGAAGCTTTCTTT.

CDR3 nucleotides: TGCAGCGTACGACAGGGGGTAGACACAGATACGCAGTATTTT. Translated, it gives CSVRQGVDTDTQYF. This sequence joins TRBV29-1 and TRBJ2-3, with 9 nucleotides matching TRBD1. This CDR3 is built from 14 residues. Trimming took 6 bases from V and 2 from J; bases not matched to a gene: 6. Germline lookup yields CDR1 SQVTM and CDR2 ANQGSEA.

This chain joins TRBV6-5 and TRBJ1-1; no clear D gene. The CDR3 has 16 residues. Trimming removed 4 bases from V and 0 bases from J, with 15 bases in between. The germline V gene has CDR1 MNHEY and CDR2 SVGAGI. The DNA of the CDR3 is TGTGCCAGCAGTTCCTCCCCAAGAGTCATGAACACTGAAGCTTTCTTT. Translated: CASSSSPRVMNTEAFF.

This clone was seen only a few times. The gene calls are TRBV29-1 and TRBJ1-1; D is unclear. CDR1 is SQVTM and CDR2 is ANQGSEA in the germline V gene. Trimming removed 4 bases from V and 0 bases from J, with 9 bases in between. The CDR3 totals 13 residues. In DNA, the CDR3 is TGCAGCGTTGCTAGGGCCCTGAACACTGAAGCTTTCTTT. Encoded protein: CSVARALNTEAFF.

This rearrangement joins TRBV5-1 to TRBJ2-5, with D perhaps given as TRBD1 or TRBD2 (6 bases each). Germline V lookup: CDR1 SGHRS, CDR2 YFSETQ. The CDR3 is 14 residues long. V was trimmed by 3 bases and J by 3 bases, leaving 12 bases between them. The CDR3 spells CASSSGAGEETQYF. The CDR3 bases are TGCGCCAGCAGCTCGGGGGCAGGGGAAGAGACCCAGTACTTC.

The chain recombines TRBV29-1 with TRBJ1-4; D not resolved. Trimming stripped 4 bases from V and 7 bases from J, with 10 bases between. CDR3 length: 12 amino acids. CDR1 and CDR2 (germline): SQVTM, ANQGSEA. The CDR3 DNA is TGCAGCGTTGGACCTACCTCTGAAAAACTGTTTTTT. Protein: CSVGPTSEKLFF.

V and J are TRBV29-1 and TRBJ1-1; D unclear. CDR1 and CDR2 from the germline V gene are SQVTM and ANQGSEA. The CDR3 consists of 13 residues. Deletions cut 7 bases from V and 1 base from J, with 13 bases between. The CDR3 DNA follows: TGCAGCGGGAGAGAGGGCTGGAACACTGAAGCTTTCTTT. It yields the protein CSGREGWNTEAFF.

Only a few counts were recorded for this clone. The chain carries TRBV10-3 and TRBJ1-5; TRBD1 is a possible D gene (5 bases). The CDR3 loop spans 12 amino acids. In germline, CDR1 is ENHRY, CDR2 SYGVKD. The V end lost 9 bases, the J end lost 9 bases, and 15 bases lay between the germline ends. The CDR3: CAIQGLIGPQHF. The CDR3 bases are TGTGCCATTCAGGGTCTAATTGGGCCCCAGCATTTT.

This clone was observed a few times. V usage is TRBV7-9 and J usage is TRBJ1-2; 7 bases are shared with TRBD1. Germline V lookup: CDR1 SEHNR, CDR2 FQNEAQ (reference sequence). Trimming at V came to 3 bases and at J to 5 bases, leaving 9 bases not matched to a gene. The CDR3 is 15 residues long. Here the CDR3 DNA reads TGTGCCAGCAGCTTGCTTGGGAGGACAGGTTATGGCTACACCTTC. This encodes CASSLLGRTGYGYTF.